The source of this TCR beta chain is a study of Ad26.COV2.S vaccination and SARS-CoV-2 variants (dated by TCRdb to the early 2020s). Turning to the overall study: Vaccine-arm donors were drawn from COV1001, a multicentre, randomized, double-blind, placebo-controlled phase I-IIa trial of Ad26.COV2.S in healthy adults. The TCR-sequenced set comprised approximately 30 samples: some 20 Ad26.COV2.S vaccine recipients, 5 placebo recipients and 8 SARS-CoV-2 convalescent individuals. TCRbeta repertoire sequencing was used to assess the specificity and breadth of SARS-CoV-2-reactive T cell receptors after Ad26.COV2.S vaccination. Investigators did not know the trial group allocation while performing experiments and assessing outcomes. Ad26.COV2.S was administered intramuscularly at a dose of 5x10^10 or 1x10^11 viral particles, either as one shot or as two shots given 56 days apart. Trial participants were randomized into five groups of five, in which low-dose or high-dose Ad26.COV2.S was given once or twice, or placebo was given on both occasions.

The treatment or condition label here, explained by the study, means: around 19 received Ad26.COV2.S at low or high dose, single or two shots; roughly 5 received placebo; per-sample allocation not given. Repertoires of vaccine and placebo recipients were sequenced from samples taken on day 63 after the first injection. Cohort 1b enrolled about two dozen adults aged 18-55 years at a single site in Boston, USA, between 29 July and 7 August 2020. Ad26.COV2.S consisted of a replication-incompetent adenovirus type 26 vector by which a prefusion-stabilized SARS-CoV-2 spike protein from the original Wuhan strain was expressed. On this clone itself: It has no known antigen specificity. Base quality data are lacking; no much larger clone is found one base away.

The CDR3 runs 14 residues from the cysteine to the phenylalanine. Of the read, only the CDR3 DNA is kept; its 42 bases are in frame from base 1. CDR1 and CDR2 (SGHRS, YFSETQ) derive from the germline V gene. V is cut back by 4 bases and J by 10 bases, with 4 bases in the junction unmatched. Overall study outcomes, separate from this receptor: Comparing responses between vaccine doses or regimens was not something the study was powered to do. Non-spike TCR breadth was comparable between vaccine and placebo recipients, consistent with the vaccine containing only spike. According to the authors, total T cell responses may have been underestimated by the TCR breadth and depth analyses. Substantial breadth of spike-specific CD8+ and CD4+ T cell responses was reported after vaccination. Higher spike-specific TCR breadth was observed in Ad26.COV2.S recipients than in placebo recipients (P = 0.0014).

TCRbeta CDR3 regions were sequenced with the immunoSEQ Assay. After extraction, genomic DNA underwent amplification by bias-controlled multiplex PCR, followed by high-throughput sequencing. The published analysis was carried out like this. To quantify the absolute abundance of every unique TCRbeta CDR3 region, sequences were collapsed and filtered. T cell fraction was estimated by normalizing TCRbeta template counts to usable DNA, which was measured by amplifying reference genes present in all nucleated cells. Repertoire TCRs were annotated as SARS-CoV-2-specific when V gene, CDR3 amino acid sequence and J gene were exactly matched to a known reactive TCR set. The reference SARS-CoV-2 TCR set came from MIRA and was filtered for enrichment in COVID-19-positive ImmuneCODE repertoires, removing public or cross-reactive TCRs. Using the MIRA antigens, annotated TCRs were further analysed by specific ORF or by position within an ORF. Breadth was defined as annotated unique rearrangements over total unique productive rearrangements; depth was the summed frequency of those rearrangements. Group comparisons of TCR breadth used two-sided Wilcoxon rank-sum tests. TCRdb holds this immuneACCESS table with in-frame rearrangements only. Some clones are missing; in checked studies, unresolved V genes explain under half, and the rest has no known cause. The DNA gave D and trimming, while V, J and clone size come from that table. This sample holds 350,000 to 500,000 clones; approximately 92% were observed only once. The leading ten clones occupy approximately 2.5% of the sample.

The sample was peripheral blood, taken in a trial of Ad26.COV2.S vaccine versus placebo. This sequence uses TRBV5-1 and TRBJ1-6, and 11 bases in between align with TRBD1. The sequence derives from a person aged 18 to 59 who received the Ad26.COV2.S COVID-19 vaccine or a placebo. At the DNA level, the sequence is TGCGCCAGCAGCCTGGGACAGGGGGGCTCACCCCTCCACTTT. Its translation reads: CASSLGQGGSPLHF.